Below, 26 T cell receptor beta chains from the same sample are listed, as sequenced in a study of blood T cells in healthy people across ages. With a J-beta primer mix and a sample-barcoded 5' primer, a second PCR ran 7 to 11 cycles. TCRdb recomputed calls from the 5' RACE reads with MiXCR, one row per CDR3 protein. The sample lists hundreds of thousands of distinct CDR3 sequences; around 62% were seen once. Sample: blood. The receptors derive from a man aged 25 to 40 in good health.

The CDR3 reads CASSQAGDGEKLFF. The CDR3 coding sequence is TGCGCCAGCAGCCAAGCAGGGGATGGGGAAAAACTGTTTTTT. This sequence joins TRBV4-3 and TRBJ1-4; tentative D call: TRBD1 (6 bases). Trimming removed 1 base from V and 8 bases from J, with 11 bases in between. This CDR3 spans 14 amino acids. CDR1 LGHNA and CDR2 YSLEER come from the germline V gene.

In its sample, this clonotype was seen once. The chain has TRBV6-6 and TRBJ2-3; 7 bases agree with TRBD1. Germline values: CDR1 MNHNY, CDR2 SVGAGI (reference sequence). The CDR3 loop spans 12 amino acids. V trimming: 10 bases; J trimming: 4 bases; junction bases outside the gene matches: 5. CDR3 nucleotide sequence: TGTGCCACCATCACAGGGGCAGATACGCAGTATTTT. Protein: CATITGADTQYF.

The V gene is TRBV7-2, the J gene TRBJ2-3, with a possible D match to TRBD2 (5 bases). Trimming stripped 0 bases from V and 3 bases from J, with 10 bases between. This CDR3 is built from 15 residues. Germline V gene data show CDR1 as SGHTA and CDR2 as FQGNSA. The CDR3 DNA follows: TGTGCCAGCAGCTTAGCCGGGATTGGAACAGATACGCAGTATTTT. This sequence encodes CASSLAGIGTDTQYF. The variable domain in full, completed from reference TRBV7-2 and TRBJ2-3, reads GAGVSQSPSNKVTEKGKDVELRCDPISGHTALYWYRQSLGQGLEFLIYFQGNSAPDKSGLPSDRFSAERTGGSVSTLTIQRTQQEDSAVYLCASSLAGIGTDTQYFGPGTRLTVL.

The chain carries TRBV6-1 and TRBJ2-1; TRBD2 might be the D (6 bases). CDR1 and CDR2 from the germline V gene are MNHNS and SASEGT. CDR3 size: 14 residues. Trimming cost V 7 bases and J 1 base, with 11 bases left between them. The CDR3 sequence: CASTAGPSYNEQFF. The CDR3 DNA sequence: TGTGCCAGCACGGCGGGGCCGTCCTACAATGAGCAGTTCTTC.

The chain has TRBV12-5 and TRBJ2-5; D ambiguous. Between the trimmed V and J ends, which lost 1 base and 5 bases, there was a span of 8 bases. The length of the CDR3 is 13 residues. Germline assignment: CDR1 LGHNT and CDR2 FRNRAP. CDR3 DNA sequence: TGTGCTAGTGGTTTGGGGGGTCTGGAGACCCAGTACTTC. This sequence encodes CASGLGGLETQYF.

This clonotype was recorded many times. The rearrangement joins TRBV7-3 to TRBJ2-7, with D possibly matching TRBD2 (6 bases). Deletions cut 4 bases from V and 3 bases from J, with 19 bases between. The CDR3 spans 16 residues. The germline V gene has CDR1 SGHTA and CDR2 FQGTGA. The CDR3 here is CASSCPLTGVLYEQYF. DNA of the CDR3: TGTGCCAGCAGCTGTCCCTTGACGGGGGTGCTCTACGAGCAGTACTTC.

The CDR3 sequence: CASSLAEAYQETQYF. For the CDR3, the DNA is TGTGCCAGCAGCTTAGCGGAAGCGTACCAAGAGACCCAGTACTTC. This chain uses TRBV7-2 with TRBJ2-5, with D unclear. This CDR3 is built from 15 residues. The V gene lost 0 bases and the J gene lost 0 bases, with 8 bases spanning the gap. CDR1 is SGHTA, CDR2 FQGNSA, per germline.

The chain recombines TRBV28 with TRBJ2-4; D is unresolved. The end of the DNA aligns better with TRBJ2-5, so the J call may be wrong. In germline, CDR1 is MDHEN, CDR2 SYDVKM. The CDR3 contains 13 residues. The CDR3 DNA is TGTGCCAGCAGCGAGGTGGGGCAAGAGACCCAGTACTTC. It encodes CASSEVGQETQYF.

This clonotype occurred once. The genes are TRBV25-1 and TRBJ2-3, with 7 positions matching TRBD2. V dropped 6 bases and J dropped 3; count of bases not matched to a gene: 9. CDR3 length equals 15 residues. From germline, CDR1 is MGHDK and CDR2 SYGVNS. The CDR3 region has the DNA TGTGCCAGCAGCCCCGCCGCGGGGGTAACAGATACGCAGTATTTT. It is translated as CASSPAAGVTDTQYF.

There are a few counts of this clonotype. The CDR3 here is CAISVGSTLYNEQFF. In DNA, the CDR3 is TGTGCCATCAGTGTAGGCTCGACCCTGTACAATGAGCAGTTCTTC. The chain carries TRBV10-3 and TRBJ2-1; D is unresolved. This CDR3 has 15 residues. Trimming pared 4 bases from V and 4 bases from J, leaving 14 bases between. Germline V lookup: CDR1 ENHRY, CDR2 SYGVKD.

This chain joins TRBV7-9 and TRBJ2-4, with D possibly matching TRBD2 (6 bases). Germline V gene lookup returns CDR1 SEHNR and CDR2 FQNEAQ (reference sequence). The CDR3 sequence is 16 residues long. V lost 4 bases and J lost 7, with 20 bases in between. The CDR3 nucleotides are TGTGCCAGCAGCTATCGGGCGGGACCGGAGGGGAACATTCAGTACTTC. It encodes CASSYRAGPEGNIQYF.

As to this clonotype: The junction departs from germline at one end; a sequencing error may be responsible. The gene calls are TRBV7-2 and TRBJ1-6, with D hard to call. Germline values: CDR1 SGHTA, CDR2 FQGNSA. This CDR3 contains 14 residues. DNA of the CDR3: TGCGCCAGCAGCTTTACCAAAATAAATTCACCCCTCCACTTT. Amino acids: CASSFTKINSPLHF.

V usage is TRBV5-6 and J usage is TRBJ2-7, with TRBD1 identical over 7 bases. Germline V gene sequence: CDR1 SGHDT, CDR2 YYEEEE. The CDR3 has 15 amino acids. V was clipped by 4 bases and J by 1 base; unmatched bases: 8. The CDR3 DNA reads as TGTGCCAGCAGCGTTCCGGGACAGTTATCCTACGAGCAGTACTTC. This encodes CASSVPGQLSYEQYF.

The genes are TRBV25-1 and TRBJ1-2; TRBD1 matches at 10 bases. CDR3 length equals 16 residues. Germline loops: CDR1 MGHDK, CDR2 SYGVNS. V dropped 6 bases and J dropped 4; count of bases not matched to a gene: 11. The CDR3 DNA follows: TGTGCCAGCAGCGTTGGGAGGACAGGGGGGGTCTATGGCTACACCTTC. Translation: CASSVGRTGGVYGYTF.

This clonotype was counted a few times. The chain is built from TRBV6-1 and TRBJ2-7, with D perhaps TRBD1 or TRBD2 (5 bases each). The CDR3 is 17 amino acids. The germline V gene has CDR1 MNHNS and CDR2 SASEGT. Deletions cut 6 bases from V and 0 bases from J, with 21 bases between. In DNA, the CDR3 is TGTGCCAGCAGCCATAGGGTGTCGGCAGGGAGCTCCTACGAGCAGTACTTC. Translated: CASSHRVSAGSSYEQYF.

The gene calls are TRBV20-1 and TRBJ2-5, with TRBD2 identical over 10 bases. With V trimmed by 6 bases and J by 0 bases, 16 bases remained unmatched. Germline V gene data show CDR1 as DFQATT and CDR2 as SNEGSKA (reference sequence). The CDR3 runs 18 residues. The CDR3 is CSANLAGAPGRDQETQYF. In nucleotides, the CDR3 is TGCAGTGCAAATCTAGCGGGGGCCCCCGGACGCGACCAAGAGACCCAGTACTTC.

This clonotype showed up just once. CDR3 bases: TGTGCCAGCAGCCATATGACAGGGACCCAAGAGACCCAGTACTTC. This encodes CASSHMTGTQETQYF. The gene calls are TRBV14 and TRBJ2-5; the match to TRBD1 covers 7 bases. The CDR3 runs 15 residues. Losses at the gene ends were 3 bases for V and 1 base for J; bases not matched to a gene: 5. Germline V gene lookup returns CDR1 SGHDN and CDR2 FVKESK.

This chain joins TRBV6-2 or TRBV6-3 and TRBJ2-1, with 8 bases identical to TRBD2. CDR3 length equals 16 residues. Germline CDR1 is MNHEY and CDR2 is SVGEGT. With V trimmed by 6 bases and J by 1 base, 8 bases remained unmatched. The CDR3 nucleotides are TGTGCCAGCAGCCCCTCGGGCGGGGGGTCCTACAATGAGCAGTTCTTC. This sequence encodes CASSPSGGGSYNEQFF.

This chain joins TRBV4-1 and TRBJ2-3, with 15 bases matching TRBD2. The CDR3 length is 16 residues. The ends lost 4 bases at V and 5 bases at J; junction bases unmatched: 4. From germline, CDR1 is MGHRA and CDR2 YSYEKL. In nucleotides, the CDR3 is TGCGCCAGCAGCCTAGGACTAGCGGGGGGGGAAGATACGCAGTATTTT. Translated: CASSLGLAGGEDTQYF.

This clonotype was seen only once. J is TRBJ1-1 and V is TRBV6-5, with 9 bases matching TRBD1. CDR1 and CDR2 (germline): MNHEY, SVGAGI. Losses at the gene ends were 7 bases for V and 8 bases for J; bases not matched to a gene: 5. There are 12 residues in the CDR3. The CDR3 loop is CASTGQGKEAFF. The CDR3 DNA sequence: TGTGCCAGCACCGGACAGGGGAAAGAAGCTTTCTTT.

The chain combines TRBV6-2 or TRBV6-3 with TRBJ2-1; no definite D call. CDR3 length: 12 residues. Germline loops: CDR1 MNHEY, CDR2 SVGEGT. Trimming cost V 7 bases and J 2 bases, with 6 bases left between them. The DNA of the CDR3 is TGTGCCAGCACAACAGCCTACAATGAGCAGTTCTTC. Protein product: CASTTAYNEQFF.

J is TRBJ1-5 and V is TRBV6-5, with D maybe TRBD1 (6 bases). The CDR3 runs to 16 residues. The germline gives CDR1 MNHEY, CDR2 SVGAGI. V was shortened by 0 bases and J by 0 bases, with 9 bases between the two germline ends. The CDR3: CASSYSGQLSNQPQHF. The CDR3 DNA reads TGTGCCAGCAGTTACTCGGGACAACTTAGCAATCAGCCCCAGCATTTT.

In its sample, this clonotype was seen a few times. The chain has TRBV7-2 and TRBJ2-1; TRBD2 agrees at 9 bases. Germline V lookup: CDR1 SGHTA, CDR2 FQGNSA. The J segment lost 3 bases and the V segment lost 3 bases, leaving 6 bases of the junction unmatched. This CDR3 is built from 16 residues. CDR3 coding DNA: TGTGCCAGCAGCTTTCGAGCGGGGGGCCTCTACAATGAGCAGTTCTTC. Translated, it gives CASSFRAGGLYNEQFF.

The chain joins TRBV20-1 to TRBJ1-1; D unclear. This CDR3 is 13 amino acids long. CDR1 DFQATT and CDR2 SNEGSKA come from the germline V gene (reference sequence). V lost 3 bases and J 0 bases, leaving 8 bases between the germline ends. CDR3 in DNA: TGCAGTGCTAGTGCCGGGATGAACACTGAAGCTTTCTTT. It is translated as CSASAGMNTEAFF.

V gene TRBV29-1 combines with J gene TRBJ2-1; 10 nucleotides agree with TRBD2. The CDR3 has 16 residues. The germline gives CDR1 SQVTM, CDR2 ANQGSEA. Unmatched junction bases numbered 9, after V lost 0 bases and J lost 7 bases. This chain's CDR3 is CSVEDTSGARANEQFF. CDR3 nucleotides: TGCAGCGTTGAAGACACTAGCGGGGCCCGGGCGAATGAGCAGTTCTTC.

CDR3 residues: CAISEVDTQYF. CDR3 nucleotides: TGTGCCATCAGTGAGGTAGATACGCAGTATTTT. The V and J genes are TRBV10-3 and TRBJ2-3; no reliable D call. Per germline, CDR1 ENHRY and CDR2 SYGVKD. The V end lost 2 bases, the J end lost 5 bases, and 2 bases lay between the germline ends. This CDR3 comprises 11 residues.